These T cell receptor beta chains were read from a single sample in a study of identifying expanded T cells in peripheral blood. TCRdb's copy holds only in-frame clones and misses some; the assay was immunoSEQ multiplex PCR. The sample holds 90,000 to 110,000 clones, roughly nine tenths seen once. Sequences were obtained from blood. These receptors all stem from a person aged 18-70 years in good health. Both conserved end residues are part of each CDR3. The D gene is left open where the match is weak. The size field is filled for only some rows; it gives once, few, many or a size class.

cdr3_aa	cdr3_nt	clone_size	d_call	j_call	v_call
CASSFGFEEQYF	TGTGCCAGCAGCTTTGGGTTTGAGGAGCAGTACTTC	-	-	TRBJ2-7	TRBV6-6
CASRQRTGDREKLFF	TGTGCCAGCAGGCAGAGGACAGGGGATCGAGAAAAACTGTTTTTT	-	TRBD1	TRBJ1-4	TRBV27
CASSPTGGVVEQYF	TGTGCCAGCTCACCAACAGGGGGGGTTGTCGAGCAGTACTTC	-	-	TRBJ2-7	TRBV18
CASSAGGSYEQYF	TGCGCCAGCAGTGCGGGCGGGAGCTACGAGCAGTACTTC	-	TRBD2	TRBJ2-7	TRBV10-1
CASSPGQPLYEQYF	TGTGCCAGCAGCCCGGGACAGCCTCTCTACGAGCAGTACTTC	-	TRBD1	TRBJ2-7	TRBV7-6
CASSLDSLPPYNEQFF	TGTGCCAGCAGTCTGGACAGTCTGCCGCCTTACAATGAGCAGTTCTTC	few	-	TRBJ2-1	TRBV27
CATSTTTSGGYNEQFF	TGTGCCACCAGCACTACGACTAGCGGGGGATACAATGAGCAGTTCTTC	few	TRBD2	TRBJ2-1	TRBV15
CASSSPRTGGSYGYTF	TGTGCCAGCAGTTCCCCAAGGACAGGGGGCTCCTATGGCTACACCTTC	-	TRBD1	TRBJ1-2	TRBV2
CASRIQGPGGYTF	TGCGCCAGCAGGATACAGGGGCCGGGTGGCTACACCTTC	-	TRBD1	TRBJ1-2	TRBV5-1
CASRLPGGDTQYF	TGTGCCAGCAGGCTACCAGGGGGAGATACGCAGTATTTT	-	TRBD1	TRBJ2-3	TRBV6-6
CASSATVGELFF	TGTGCCAGCAGCGCAACTGTCGGGGAGCTGTTTTTT	-	-	TRBJ2-2	TRBV9
CASSLKGRGTEAFF	TGTGCCAGCAGCTTAAAAGGGAGAGGGACTGAAGCTTTCTTT	-	-	TRBJ1-1	TRBV7-9
CASSADLGTSTDTQYF	TGTGCCAGTAGTGCCGATCTAGGGACTAGCACAGATACGCAGTATTTT	-	-	TRBJ2-3	TRBV19
CAWSASRTEVNEKLFF	TGTGCCTGGAGTGCATCCAGGACAGAGGTTAACGAAAAACTGTTTTTT	-	-	TRBJ1-4	TRBV30
CASSTTSLRTDTQYF	TGTGCCAGCAGCACGACAAGTCTCCGCACAGATACGCAGTATTTT	-	-	TRBJ2-3	TRBV7-3
CASSARGHQVASHTGELFF	TGTGCCAGCAGCGCCCGGGGGCATCAAGTAGCATCCCACACCGGGGAGCTGTTTTTT	-	-	TRBJ2-2	TRBV14
CASSLVSGSGGYTF	TGCGCCAGCAGCCTAGTCTCAGGCTCGGGTGGCTACACCTTC	-	-	TRBJ1-2	TRBV4-3
CASRQGQGGDRGTEAFF	TGTGCCAGCAGGCAGGGACAGGGGGGGGACCGGGGCACTGAAGCTTTCTTT	-	TRBD1	TRBJ1-1	TRBV2
CASRQTTTNEKLFF	TGTGCCAGCAGGCAGACAACAACTAATGAAAAACTGTTTTTT	-	-	TRBJ1-4	TRBV11-2
CASKGARDYEQFF	TGTGCCAGTAAGGGGGCGAGGGATTATGAGCAGTTCTTC	-	TRBD1	TRBJ2-1	TRBV19
CASSIRQGGGYGYTF	TGTGCCAGTAGTATAAGGCAGGGGGGTGGCTATGGCTACACCTTC	few	TRBD1	TRBJ1-2	TRBV19
CASSEQRGDGYTF	TGTGCCAGCAGTGAACAAAGGGGGGATGGCTACACCTTC	-	-	TRBJ1-2	TRBV6-1
CASSQDGGRSEKLFF	TGCGCCAGCAGCCAAGATGGGGGACGCAGTGAAAAACTGTTTTTT	-	-	TRBJ1-4	TRBV4-3
CASSSSGVPTEQFF	TGTGCCAGCAGCTCGTCGGGAGTACCCACTGAGCAGTTCTTC	-	-	TRBJ2-1	TRBV6-5
CASSLNEYHGYTF	TGTGCCAGCAGCTTAAATGAGTACCATGGCTACACCTTC	-	-	TRBJ1-2	TRBV7-9
CASSLFVTSGGDTQYF	TGTGCCAGCAGCTTATTTGTCACTAGCGGGGGAGATACGCAGTATTTT	-	TRBD2	TRBJ2-3	TRBV7-2
CASRSDGHTEAFF	TGTGCCAGCAGATCAGACGGGCACACTGAAGCTTTCTTT	-	-	TRBJ1-1	TRBV11-2
CASSPDRFLFF	TGTGCCAGCAGCCCCGACAGGTTTCTGTTCTTC	-	-	TRBJ2-1	TRBV5-5
CASSFPTPLSNEKLFF	TGTGCCAGCAGCTTTCCAACCCCGCTATCTAATGAAAAACTGTTTTTT	once	-	TRBJ1-4	TRBV7-9
CATSRGQQDQPQHF	TGTGCCACCAGCCGCGGGCAGCAAGATCAGCCCCAGCATTTT	few	-	TRBJ1-5	TRBV15
CASSLGQNYNSPLHF	TGTGCCAGCTCACTGGGACAGAATTATAATTCACCCCTCCACTTT	-	TRBD1	TRBJ1-6	TRBV18
CASSLGDMSYEQYF	TGTGCCAGCAGCTTAGGGGACATGTCCTACGAGCAGTACTTC	-	-	TRBJ2-7	TRBV11-2